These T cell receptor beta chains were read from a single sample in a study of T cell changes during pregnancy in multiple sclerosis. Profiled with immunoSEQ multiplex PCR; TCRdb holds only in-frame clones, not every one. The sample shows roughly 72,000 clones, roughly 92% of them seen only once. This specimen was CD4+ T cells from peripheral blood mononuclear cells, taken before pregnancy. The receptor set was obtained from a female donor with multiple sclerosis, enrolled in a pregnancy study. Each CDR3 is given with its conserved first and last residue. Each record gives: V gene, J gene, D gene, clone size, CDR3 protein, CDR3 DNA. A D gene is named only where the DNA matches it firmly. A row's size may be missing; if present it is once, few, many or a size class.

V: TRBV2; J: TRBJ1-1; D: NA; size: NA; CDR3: CASRTGLNTEAFF; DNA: TGTGCCAGCAGGACAGGCTTGAACACTGAAGCTTTCTTT
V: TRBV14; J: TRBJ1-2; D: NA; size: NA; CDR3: CASSPNSGIYGYTF; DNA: TGTGCCAGCAGCCCGAACAGTGGAATCTATGGCTACACCTTC
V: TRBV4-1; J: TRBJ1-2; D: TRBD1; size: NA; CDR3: CASSHPGQVLYGYTF; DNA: TGCGCCAGCAGCCACCCCGGACAGGTCCTTTATGGCTACACCTTC
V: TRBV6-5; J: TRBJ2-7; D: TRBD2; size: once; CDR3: CASSYSPGTSAYEQYF; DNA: TGTGCCAGCAGTTACTCTCCCGGGACTAGCGCCTACGAGCAGTACTTC
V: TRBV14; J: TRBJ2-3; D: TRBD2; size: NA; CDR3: CASSPLGAGAGDTQYF; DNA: TGTGCCAGCAGCCCTCTCGGAGCGGGAGCGGGGGATACGCAGTATTTT
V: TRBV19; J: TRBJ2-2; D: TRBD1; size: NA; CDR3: CASSIAQGAAGELFF; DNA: TGTGCCAGTAGTATCGCACAGGGGGCGGCCGGGGAGCTGTTTTTT
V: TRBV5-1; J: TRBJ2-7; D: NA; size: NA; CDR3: CASSVEGRPSYEQYF; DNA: TGCGCCAGCAGCGTCGAGGGCAGGCCATCCTACGAGCAGTACTTC
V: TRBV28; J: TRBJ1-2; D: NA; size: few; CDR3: CASSTLTVVGYTF; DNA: TGTGCCAGCAGTACCCTGACAGTGGTCGGCTACACCTTC
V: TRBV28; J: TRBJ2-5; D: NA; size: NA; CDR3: CASSLGGVGWYQETQYF; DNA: TGTGCCAGCAGTTTAGGAGGCGTCGGGTGGTACCAAGAGACCCAGTACTTC
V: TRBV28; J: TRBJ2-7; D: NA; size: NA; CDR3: CASSLIGVHEQYF; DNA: TGTGCCAGCAGTTTAATAGGGGTCCACGAGCAGTACTTC
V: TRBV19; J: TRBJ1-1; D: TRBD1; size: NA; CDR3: CASSSQGMGTEAFF; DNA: TGTGCCAGTAGTTCACAGGGGATGGGCACTGAAGCTTTCTTT
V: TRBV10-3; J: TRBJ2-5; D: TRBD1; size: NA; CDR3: CAITPGQKETQYF; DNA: TGTGCCATCACCCCGGGACAGAAAGAGACCCAGTACTTC
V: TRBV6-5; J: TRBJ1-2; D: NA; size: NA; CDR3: CASRTPGYGYTF; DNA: TGTGCCAGCAGAACCCCCGGGTATGGCTACACCTTC
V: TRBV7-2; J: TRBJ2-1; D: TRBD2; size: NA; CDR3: CASSWGLAYNEQFF; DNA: TGTGCCAGCAGCTGGGGACTAGCGTACAATGAGCAGTTCTTC
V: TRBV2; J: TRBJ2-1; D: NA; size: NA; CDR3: CASSEALLPPRPGEQFF; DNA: TGTGCCAGCAGTGAAGCGCTTCTCCCCCCTAGGCCGGGTGAGCAGTTCTTC